Each of the 19 T cell receptor beta chains below was sequenced from the same sample in a study of T-cell memory formation after mild COVID-19. TCRdb re-called the 5' RACE reads with MiXCR, one entry per CDR3 protein. The sample yields around 400,000 distinct CDR3 sequences, more than 20% seen once. The material sequenced was PBMCs or a T cell subset sorted from them (not recorded which). All receptors derive from an adult woman who had mild COVID-19 (a few samples of this study predate the infection). Cell type and time point are not known.

In its sample, this clonotype was seen many times. V is TRBV5-1 and J is TRBJ1-1; D is ambiguous. Germline CDR1 and CDR2: SGHRS and YFSETQ. The CDR3 has 13 amino acids. V dropped 3 bases and J dropped 1 base, with 7 bases sitting between them. CDR3 nucleotides: TGCGCCAGCAGCTCATACGGGAACACTGAAGCTTTCTTT. Amino acids: CASSSYGNTEAFF.

J is TRBJ1-1 and V is TRBV9, with 10 bases fitting TRBD1. V lost 3 bases, J lost 7 bases, and 3 bases stayed unmatched. Germline CDR1 and CDR2: SGDLS and YYNGEE. The CDR3 covers 13 residues. The CDR3, as DNA: TGTGCCAGCAGCGGGGGGACAGGGGTTGAAGCTTTCTTT. It encodes CASSGGTGVEAFF.

There are a few counts of this clonotype. The chain uses TRBV9 and TRBJ2-3; D may correspond to TRBD1 or TRBD2 (5 bases each). Trimming pared 2 bases from V and 5 bases from J, leaving 15 bases between. The length of the CDR3 is 15 residues. Germline V gene sequence: CDR1 SGDLS, CDR2 YYNGEE. The CDR3 region has the DNA TGTGCCAGCAGCGTCGGGACGGCTTCCCAAGATACGCAGTATTTT. This translates into CASSVGTASQDTQYF.

This clonotype has more than one count but fewer than ten. The rearrangement uses TRBV12-3 or TRBV12-4 and TRBJ1-6, with no clear D. The CDR3 contains 13 residues. V was clipped by 8 bases and J by 0 bases, with 5 bases between them. CDR3 nucleotides: TGTGCCAGCCAGAGCTCCTATAATTCACCCCTCCACTTT. Translation gives CASQSSYNSPLHF.

The chain employs TRBV12-3 or TRBV12-4 and TRBJ2-5; maybe TRBD1 (5 bases). V lost 5 bases and J lost 11, with 15 bases in between. This CDR3 has 12 amino acids. The CDR3 protein is CASSPRVGAQYF. The CDR3 DNA sequence: TGTGCCAGCAGTCCGAGAGTTGGGGCTCAGTACTTC.

The chain recombines TRBV6-2 or TRBV6-3 with TRBJ2-5; D gene ambiguous. Trimming took 2 bases from V and 4 from J, leaving 8 bases between them. Germline CDR1 MNHEY, CDR2 SVGEGT. The CDR3 has 13 residues. The CDR3 spells CASSYGLRETQYF. The DNA of the CDR3 is TGTGCCAGCAGTTACGGGCTCCGAGAGACCCAGTACTTC.

The rearrangement joins TRBV29-1 to TRBJ2-3, with 9 bases fitting TRBD2. Trimming at V came to 4 bases and at J to 2 bases, leaving 4 bases not matched to a gene. This CDR3 has 14 amino acids. Per the germline V gene, CDR1 is SQVTM and CDR2 is ANQGSEA. The CDR3 bases are TGCAGCGTTGCAGCGGGGGGCAACACAGATACGCAGTATTTT. Translating it yields CSVAAGGNTDTQYF.

This clonotype was seen a handful of times. V is TRBV24-1 and J is TRBJ2-5; D might be TRBD1 (5 bases). The CDR3 spans 16 residues. V gave up 5 bases and J gave up 3 bases, with 18 bases separating them. Germline loops: CDR1 KGHDR, CDR2 SFDVKD. CDR3 residues: CATSADGQGLEETQYF. CDR3 DNA: TGTGCCACCAGTGCCGACGGTCAGGGTCTTGAAGAGACCCAGTACTTC.

The J gene is TRBJ1-5, the V gene TRBV24-1; the match to TRBD1 covers 8 bases. The CDR3 totals 14 residues. With V trimmed by 3 bases and J by 6 bases, 3 bases remained unmatched. From germline, CDR1 is KGHDR and CDR2 SFDVKD. The DNA for the CDR3 is TGTGCCACCAGTGATGACAGGGGAGGTCAGCCCCAGCATTTT. Residues: CATSDDRGGQPQHF.

This clonotype was picked up a small number of times. V is TRBV12-3 or TRBV12-4 and J is TRBJ2-3; 8 bases are shared with TRBD2. The trim removed 7 bases at V and 7 bases at J, leaving 7 bases unmatched. This CDR3 spans 13 amino acids. Here the CDR3 DNA reads TGTGCCAGCAACCCCAGCGGGAGAAATACGCAGTATTTT. Its protein is CASNPSGRNTQYF.

The table lists this clonotype with a few counts. The J gene is TRBJ1-6, the V gene TRBV6-5; weak D call: TRBD1 (6 bases). This CDR3 has 14 amino acids. Trimming removed 8 bases from V and 7 bases from J, with 15 bases in between. The V gene's germline CDR1 is MNHEY and CDR2 SVGAGI. The CDR3 protein is CASAKDRFNSPLHF. In DNA, the CDR3 is TGTGCCAGCGCTAAAGACAGGTTCAATTCACCCCTCCACTTT.

The chain combines TRBV7-9 with TRBJ1-1, with D perhaps matching TRBD1 (6 bases). V lost 1 base and J lost 10, with 7 bases in between. The CDR3 length is 11 residues. The germline gives CDR1 SEHNR, CDR2 FQNEAQ (reference sequence). CDR3 DNA sequence: TGTGCCAGCAGCTTAGACAGGGTAGCTTTCTTT. It codes for CASSLDRVAFF.

This chain joins TRBV15 and TRBJ1-1, with 8 bases that match TRBD1. The CDR3 covers 18 residues. The germline CDR1 and CDR2 sequences are LNHNV and YYDKDF (reference sequence). The trim removed 1 base at V and 0 bases at J, leaving 10 bases unmatched. CDR3 region: CATSRGITGGGMNTEAFF. As DNA, the CDR3 is TGTGCCACCAGCAGAGGCATTACAGGGGGAGGAATGAACACTGAAGCTTTCTTT.

This clonotype was observed a handful of times. This sequence joins TRBV11-2 and TRBJ2-3, with 9 bases lining up with TRBD1. Germline V gene lookup returns CDR1 SGHAT and CDR2 FQNNGV. V shed 3 bases, J shed 0 bases, and the junction held 10 bases outside the gene matches. This CDR3 region has 18 residues. This CDR3 is CASSLGQGKWSSTDTQYF. CDR3 nucleotides: TGTGCCAGCAGCTTGGGACAGGGAAAATGGTCTAGCACAGATACGCAGTATTTT. Based on the CDR3 plus reference TRBV11-2 and TRBJ2-3, the full variable domain is EAGVAQSPRYKIIEKRQSVAFWCNPISGHATLYWYQQILGQGPKLLIQFQNNGVVDDSQLPKDRFSAERLKGVDSTLKIQPAKLEDSAVYLCASSLGQGKWSSTDTQYFGPGTRLTVL.

The chain employs TRBV7-2 and TRBJ1-1; tentative D call: TRBD1 (5 bases). Germline CDR1 and CDR2: SGHTA and FQGNSA. V was trimmed by 2 bases and J by 0 bases, leaving 10 bases between them. CDR3 length: 15 residues. In DNA form, the CDR3 reads TGTGCCAGCAGCTTAACGCTAGGGGTGAACACTGAAGCTTTCTTT. This sequence encodes CASSLTLGVNTEAFF. Full variable domain (outside the CDR3, taken from reference TRBV7-2 and TRBJ1-1): GAGVSQSPSNKVTEKGKDVELRCDPISGHTALYWYRQSLGQGLEFLIYFQGNSAPDKSGLPSDRFSAERTGGSVSTLTIQRTQQEDSAVYLCASSLTLGVNTEAFFGQGTRLTVV.

This clonotype showed up just a few times. The V gene is TRBV11-2, the J gene TRBJ2-6; D gene unclear. Per germline, CDR1 SGHAT and CDR2 FQNNGV. This CDR3 is built from 15 residues. V lost 5 bases and J lost 0, with 8 bases in between. The CDR3 reads CASSDISSGANVLTF. The CDR3 DNA sequence: TGTGCCAGCAGCGACATATCCTCTGGGGCCAACGTCCTGACTTTC. Combining the CDR3 with reference TRBV11-2 and TRBJ2-6 gives the whole variable domain EAGVAQSPRYKIIEKRQSVAFWCNPISGHATLYWYQQILGQGPKLLIQFQNNGVVDDSQLPKDRFSAERLKGVDSTLKIQPAKLEDSAVYLCASSDISSGANVLTFGAGSRLTVL.

CDR3 nucleotides: TGTGCCAGCAGCTTAGTTCCTAGCGGGAGCAGTGAGCAGTTCTTC. It yields the protein CASSLVPSGSSEQFF. The V gene is TRBV7-9, the J gene TRBJ2-1, with 10 bases matching TRBD2. The V segment lost 1 base and the J segment 9 bases; nucleotides outside the gene matches: 6. The CDR3 extends over 15 amino acids. Germline assignment: CDR1 SEHNR and CDR2 FQNEAQ (reference sequence).

This chain links TRBV7-2 with TRBJ2-3; D call uncertain. The V and J ends lost 0 bases and 4 bases respectively, with 11 bases between them. The germline V gene encodes CDR1 SGHTA and CDR2 FQGNSA. The CDR3 spans 15 residues. CDR3 coding DNA: TGTGCCAGCAGCTTAGCCTCCCTAGTTTCAGATACGCAGTATTTT. This encodes CASSLASLVSDTQYF. The full variable domain, its missing parts supplied by reference TRBV7-2 and TRBJ2-3, is GAGVSQSPSNKVTEKGKDVELRCDPISGHTALYWYRQSLGQGLEFLIYFQGNSAPDKSGLPSDRFSAERTGGSVSTLTIQRTQQEDSAVYLCASSLASLVSDTQYFGPGTRLTVL.

This clonotype occurred a few times. This rearrangement joins TRBV5-1 to TRBJ2-7; weak D call: TRBD1 (5 bases). Per the germline V gene, CDR1 is SGHRS and CDR2 is YFSETQ. This CDR3 comprises 17 residues. The germline V and J ends were trimmed by 3 bases and 0 bases, with 19 bases remaining between them. The CDR3 coding sequence is TGCGCCAGCAGCTCCCAAGGGCAGGGTCGGAGCTCCTACGAGCAGTACTTC. Translation gives CASSSQGQGRSSYEQYF.